Listed below are T cell receptor beta chains from one sample, sequenced in a study of cytomegalovirus exposure and HLA in healthy donors. Libraries were prepared by immunoSEQ multiplex PCR; TCRdb keeps only in-frame clonotypes and omits some of them. Across roughly 220,000 clones, the top ten clones capture about 1% of the sample. Material: PBMCs. The origin of the receptors is a girl aged 2 to 10 in good health and CMV-seropositive. The CDR3 runs from the conserved cysteine through the conserved F or W. A D gene is named only where the DNA matches it firmly.

CAGSQASGYQETQYF	TGCGCCGGCAGCCAAGCTAGCGGCTACCAAGAGACCCAGTACTTC	TRBD2	TRBV4-1	TRBJ2-5
CASSPDSPNQPQHF	TGTGCCAGCTCACCCGACAGTCCTAATCAGCCCCAGCATTTT	-	TRBV18	TRBJ1-5
CAVREREMNEQYF	TGTGCCGTCAGAGAGCGGGAGATGAACGAGCAGTACTTC	TRBD2	TRBV10-3	TRBJ2-7
CASSSTSGTPYEQYF	TGCGCCAGCAGCTCGACTAGCGGGACCCCCTACGAGCAGTACTTC	TRBD2	TRBV5-1	TRBJ2-7
CASRGPVPNYGYTF	TGTGCCAGCAGGGGCCCGGTACCAAACTATGGCTACACCTTC	-	TRBV5-6	TRBJ1-2
CASSPGQGTYEQYF	TGTGCCAGCAGCCCGGGACAGGGAACCTACGAGCAGTACTTC	TRBD1	TRBV11-2	TRBJ2-7
CASSMGYRARTHNEQFF	TGTGCCAGTAGTATGGGGTACAGGGCCAGGACCCACAATGAGCAGTTCTTC	-	TRBV19	TRBJ2-1
CSVGRGGATMYGYTF	TGCAGCGTTGGGAGGGGGGGGGCGACTATGTATGGCTACACCTTC	-	TRBV29-1	TRBJ1-2
CASSRTGRATYEQYF	TGTGCCAGCAGTCGGACAGGGAGGGCTACTTACGAGCAGTACTTC	-	TRBV6-5	TRBJ2-7
CASSHRDRANGYTF	TGTGCCAGCAGTCACCGGGACAGGGCTAATGGCTACACCTTC	TRBD1	TRBV28	TRBJ1-2
CASSVASNEQFF	TGTGCCAGCAGCGTAGCCTCCAATGAGCAGTTCTTC	-	TRBV9	TRBJ2-1
CASSPGTRPGNTIYF	TGTGCCAGCAGCCCCGGGACACGGCCCGGAAACACCATATATTTT	-	TRBV4-2	TRBJ1-3
CATPLASGSDEQFF	TGTGCCACCCCCCTGGCTAGCGGGAGCGATGAGCAGTTCTTC	TRBD2	TRBV2	TRBJ2-1
CVGTENTGELFF	TGTGTTGGGACAGAGAACACCGGGGAGCTGTTTTTT	TRBD1	TRBV7-9	TRBJ2-2
CASSLSGRGEQYF	TGTGCCAGCAGTTTATCTGGAAGGGGCGAGCAGTACTTC	-	TRBV27	TRBJ2-7
CASSLAVLAVHSYNEQFF	TGTGCCAGCAGCTTGGCCGTCCTAGCGGTCCACTCCTACAATGAGCAGTTCTTC	TRBD2	TRBV5-8	TRBJ2-1
CASSHGLARNEQFF	TGTGCCAGCAGCCACGGACTAGCGAGGAATGAGCAGTTCTTC	TRBD2	TRBV14	TRBJ2-1
CASSRETISGASTDTQYF	TGTGCCAGCTCACGAGAGACTATAAGCGGGGCTAGCACAGATACGCAGTATTTT	TRBD2	TRBV18	TRBJ2-3
CASSLSGPINEQFF	TGTGCCAGCAGCCTTAGCGGTCCGATTAATGAGCAGTTCTTC	-	TRBV7-6	TRBJ2-1
CASSYPPRTDTQYF	TGTGCCAGCAGTTACCCGCCTAGAACAGATACGCAGTATTTT	-	TRBV28	TRBJ2-3
CASSPRLGTANTEAFF	TGTGCCAGCAGCCCTCGGCTCGGGACAGCGAACACTGAAGCTTTCTTT	TRBD1	TRBV14	TRBJ1-1
CASSGSGLAGGGSNEQFF	TGTGCCAGCAGTGGATCGGGACTAGCGGGAGGGGGGAGCAATGAGCAGTTCTTC	TRBD2	TRBV6-1	TRBJ2-1
CASSPQTGHPYYNEQFF	TGTGCCAGCAGTCCCCAGACAGGCCATCCTTACTACAATGAGCAGTTCTTC	-	TRBV28	TRBJ2-1
CASSPPSGQGGWDRDNEQFF	TGTGCCAGCAGCCCGCCCTCGGGACAGGGAGGGTGGGATAGAGACAATGAGCAGTTCTTC	TRBD1	TRBV5-5	TRBJ2-1
CASSSWIEQAQETQYF	TGTGCCAGCAGCTCGTGGATAGAGCAGGCCCAGGAGACCCAGTACTTC	-	TRBV5-6	TRBJ2-5
CASSLFRGFFKTGGNQPQHF	TGTGCCAGCAGTTTGTTTCGGGGATTTTTCAAGACAGGGGGCAATCAGCCCCAGCATTTT	TRBD1	TRBV28	TRBJ1-5
CASSMRAYTEAFF	TGTGCCAGTAGTATGAGGGCCTACACTGAAGCTTTCTTT	-	TRBV19	TRBJ1-1
CASSLLPSGRGGSSYNEQFF	TGTGCCAGCAGCTTGTTGCCTAGCGGGAGAGGGGGCTCCTCCTACAATGAGCAGTTCTTC	TRBD2	TRBV5-5	TRBJ2-1
CSALAEQFF	TGCAGTGCACTCGCGGAGCAGTTCTTC	-	TRBV20-1	TRBJ2-1
CASSAPQGNTEAFF	TGTGCCAGCAGTGCACCACAGGGGAACACTGAAGCTTTCTTT	-	TRBV28	TRBJ1-1
CAWSVRGGHQETQYF	TGTGCCTGGAGTGTAAGGGGAGGTCATCAAGAGACCCAGTACTTC	-	TRBV30	TRBJ2-5
CASSYGPIHNYEQYF	TGTGCCAGCAGTTACGGCCCCATCCACAATTACGAGCAGTACTTC	-	TRBV6-5	TRBJ2-7
CASSSKREGPTDTQYF	TGTGCCAGCAGTTCAAAGCGGGAGGGCCCGACAGATACGCAGTATTTT	TRBD2	TRBV6-5	TRBJ2-3
CASSVELAVTYEQYF	TGTGCCAGCAGCGTAGAACTAGCGGTCACCTACGAGCAGTACTTC	TRBD2	TRBV9	TRBJ2-7
CASSQENGGRGGSYEQYF	TGCGCCAGCAGCCAAGAGAACGGGGGGAGAGGAGGAAGCTACGAGCAGTACTTC	TRBD2	TRBV4-1	TRBJ2-7
CASSLAYGSHEQYF	TGTGCCAGCAGCTTAGCCTACGGGAGCCACGAGCAGTACTTC	-	TRBV7-2	TRBJ2-7
CSASSGNTIYF	TGCAGTGCCTCTAGTGGAAACACCATATATTTT	-	TRBV20-1	TRBJ1-3
CASSLSRDQPQHF	TGTGCCAGCAGCTTATCCAGGGATCAGCCCCAGCATTTT	-	TRBV11-1	TRBJ1-5
CASNLPGRMNTGELFF	TGTGCCAGCAACCTACCCGGGAGAATGAACACCGGGGAGCTGTTTTTT	-	TRBV28	TRBJ2-2
CASREAWTDGYTF	TGTGCCAGCAGGGAGGCCTGGACGGATGGCTACACCTTC	-	TRBV28	TRBJ1-2
CASSRDSSSYNEQFF	TGTGCCAGCAGCCGAGACTCAAGCTCCTACAATGAGCAGTTCTTC	-	TRBV5-6	TRBJ2-1
CASRPGQGGNQPQHF	TGCGCCAGCAGACCGGGACAGGGAGGCAATCAGCCCCAGCATTTT	TRBD1	TRBV5-1	TRBJ1-5
CASSGTGGANYGYTF	TGCGCCAGCAGTGGAACGGGGGGAGCTAACTATGGCTACACCTTC	-	TRBV5-1	TRBJ1-2
CATQGIAGGDEDEQFF	TGTGCCACTCAGGGGATAGCGGGAGGGGATGAGGATGAGCAGTTCTTC	TRBD2	TRBV11-2	TRBJ2-1
CASRTGYEQYF	TGTGCCAGCAGGACAGGGTACGAGCAGTACTTC	TRBD1	TRBV6-5	TRBJ2-7
CASRDSGGYEQYF	TGTGCCAGCAGAGACTCCGGCGGGTACGAGCAGTACTTC	-	TRBV6-5	TRBJ2-7
CASSVAGGPQEQYF	TGTGCCAGCAGTGTAGCGGGAGGGCCGCAAGAGCAGTACTTC	TRBD2	TRBV2	TRBJ2-7
CASSPTGEAYEQYF	TGTGCCAGCAGCCCTACCGGAGAGGCCTACGAGCAGTACTTC	-	TRBV28	TRBJ2-7
CASSFSQGLAGSGELFF	TGTGCCAGCAGCTTCTCCCAGGGACTAGCGGGATCCGGGGAGCTGTTTTTT	TRBD2	TRBV7-2	TRBJ2-2
CASSPETSGRAYEQYF	TGCGCCAGCAGCCCCGAGACTAGCGGGAGGGCCTACGAGCAGTACTTC	TRBD2	TRBV5-1	TRBJ2-7
CASSYATLTGTYGYTF	TGTGCCAGCAGTTACGCCACCCTTACAGGGACCTATGGCTACACCTTC	-	TRBV6-5	TRBJ1-2
CASMTSGRGVTGELFF	TGTGCCAGTATGACTAGCGGGAGAGGGGTCACCGGGGAGCTGTTTTTT	TRBD2	TRBV19	TRBJ2-2
CASSRDSSGELFF	TGTGCCAGCAGCCGGGACAGTTCCGGGGAGCTGTTTTTT	TRBD1	TRBV6-1	TRBJ2-2
CASSSQTGTASNEQFF	TGTGCCAGCAGCTCTCAGACCGGGACAGCCTCCAATGAGCAGTTCTTC	TRBD1	TRBV9	TRBJ2-1
CATSRDMGNEQYF	TGTGCCACCAGCAGAGACATGGGCAACGAGCAGTACTTC	-	TRBV15	TRBJ2-7
CASSPRKYEETQYF	TGTGCCAGCAGCCCGCGAAAGTATGAGGAGACCCAGTACTTC	-	TRBV7-9	TRBJ2-5
CAISGSSGRTYEQYF	TGTGCCATCAGTGGATCTAGCGGGAGAACCTACGAGCAGTACTTC	TRBD2	TRBV10-3	TRBJ2-7